This T cell receptor beta chain emerged from a study of cytomegalovirus exposure and HLA in healthy donors. Amplification used 60 Vbeta primers and 13 Jbeta primers. TCRdb's copy holds only in-frame clones and misses some; the assay was immunoSEQ multiplex PCR. The sample has around 94,000 clones; roughly 78% are singletons. Notes on the study in general: When analyzed later, a missense DCLRE1C variant was found to be linked to TCR beta V- and J-gene trimming. CMV antigen specificity of a few CMV-associated chains was confirmed in vitro.

The CDR3 extends over 13 amino acids. Germline V CDR1 and CDR2: SNHLY, FYNNEI. V shed 7 bases and J shed 7 bases, with 13 bases lying between them. With regard to this clone: What it recognizes is unknown.

Healthy bone marrow donors made up the donor group. The sequence came from a male donor in good health and CMV-seropositive. The V call is TRBV2, the J call TRBJ2-2; a possible D gene is TRBD1 (5 bases). Sequencing was performed on PBMCs. CDR3 DNA: TGTGCCAGCACCCCGACAGTCGACGGGGAGCTGTTTTTT. It yields the protein CASTPTVDGELFF. Complete variable domain (other parts from reference TRBV2 and TRBJ2-2): EPEVTQTPSHQVTQMGQEVILRCVPISNHLYFYWYRQILGQKVEFLVSFYNNEISEKSEIFDDQFSVERPDGSNFTLKIRSTKLEDSAMYFCASTPTVDGELFFGEGSRLTVL.